The 26 T cell receptor beta chains reported below all come from one sample, sequenced in a study of lung T cells in sarcoidosis with Löfgren's syndrome. TCRdb processed the reads anew with MiXCR; each CDR3 protein has one entry. The sample has fewer than 25,000 distinct CDR3 sequences; around 20% are singletons. The specimen was CD4+ T cells from bronchoalveolar lavage. The receptors derive from a human donor with sarcoidosis (Löfgren's syndrome or another form), or a control subject (not recorded which).

Ten or more counts support this clonotype. The gene calls are TRBV14 and TRBJ2-3, with 7 bases that match TRBD1. This CDR3 is 14 amino acids long. V lost 4 bases to trimming and J lost 3 bases; unmatched junction nucleotides: 4. CDR1 and CDR2 (germline): SGHDN, FVKESK. The DNA of the CDR3 is TGTGCCAGCAGCCCGACAGGGTTTACAGATACGCAGTATTTT. Protein sequence: CASSPTGFTDTQYF.

This clonotype was observed many times. The chain employs TRBV19 and TRBJ1-2, with 9 positions matching TRBD1. The V gene's germline CDR1 is LNHDA and CDR2 SQIVND (reference sequence). The CDR3 contains 16 residues. V shed 4 bases, J shed 2 bases, and the junction held 8 bases outside the gene matches. CDR3 protein: CASSRRQGDFNYGYTF. In nucleotides, the CDR3 is TGTGCCAGTAGTAGACGACAGGGGGATTTCAACTATGGCTACACCTTC.

This clonotype was counted between two and nine times. The chain combines TRBV12-3 or TRBV12-4 with TRBJ2-3, with 9 bases matching TRBD2. The CDR3 is 14 amino acids. V was pared by 7 bases and J by 6 bases, with 8 bases of the junction left unmatched. DNA for the CDR3: TGTGCCAGCACCGGGACTAGCTCTTCTGATACGCAGTATTTT. Its protein is CASTGTSSSDTQYF.

There are a few counts of this clonotype. This may arise from a read error, as a much more abundant clone is one base away. V is TRBV20-1 and J is TRBJ2-3; 12 nucleotides agree with TRBD2. V was pared by 2 bases and J by 3 bases, with 0 bases of the junction left unmatched. The CDR3 has 14 residues. Germline CDR1 reads DFQATT; CDR2 reads SNEGSKA (reference sequence). The chain's CDR3 is CSARLAGGTDTQYF. DNA for the CDR3: TGCAGTGCTAGACTAGCGGGAGGGACAGATACGCAGTATTTT.

This sequence joins TRBV19 and TRBJ2-1, with D unresolved. Germline CDR1 reads LNHDA; CDR2 reads SQIVND (reference sequence). The CDR3 totals 11 residues. V was pared by 7 bases and J by 7 bases, with 8 bases between. The CDR3 sequence is CASNESNEQFF. As DNA, the CDR3 is TGTGCCAGTAATGAGAGTAATGAGCAGTTCTTC.

This clonotype was found many times. V is TRBV5-1 and J is TRBJ1-1; no clear D. The CDR3 is 14 residues long. V was shortened by 0 bases and J by 1 base, with 7 bases between the two germline ends. Germline CDR1 reads SGHRS; CDR2 reads YFSETQ. CDR3 residues: CASSLGTRNTEAFF. The CDR3 region has the DNA TGCGCCAGCAGCTTGGGGACGAGGAACACTGAAGCTTTCTTT.

The sample holds one count of this clonotype. A read error may be the cause here, since a much bigger clone is one base away. The chain links TRBV11-1 to TRBJ2-1, with a weak D call TRBD1 (6 bases). In germline, CDR1 is SGHAT, CDR2 FQDESV (reference sequence). V was cut by 5 bases and J by 0 bases, with 17 bases left in between. The CDR3 is made up of 17 amino acids. DNA for the CDR3: TGTGCCAGCAGCCGATCCGACAGGCCCTACTCCTACAATGAGCAGTTCTTC. Its protein is CASSRSDRPYSYNEQFF.

In its sample, this clonotype was seen many times. The chain couples TRBV20-1 to TRBJ1-2; TRBD1 matches 7 bases. This CDR3 is built from 13 residues. V lost 1 base and J lost 3; bases outside the gene matches: 2. Germline assignment: CDR1 DFQATT and CDR2 SNEGSKA (reference sequence). CDR3 DNA sequence: TGCAGTGCTAGAGGGACAGGAGACTATGGCTACACCTTC. Translated: CSARGTGDYGYTF.

The V gene is TRBV3-1, the J gene TRBJ2-7; the D gene is possibly TRBD1 (6 bases). V lost 1 base to trimming and J lost 3 bases, with 10 bases between them. This CDR3 is 14 amino acids long. Per germline, CDR1 LGHDT and CDR2 YNNKEL (reference sequence). The chain's CDR3 is CASSQGRGSYEQYF. DNA of the CDR3: TGTGCCAGCAGCCAAGGCAGGGGAAGCTACGAGCAGTACTTC.

This clonotype was seen many times. This chain joins TRBV10-3 and TRBJ1-1, with D perhaps TRBD1 (6 bases). The CDR3 length is 13 residues. Per germline, CDR1 ENHRY and CDR2 SYGVKD. V lost 3 bases to trimming and J lost 7 bases, with 12 bases between them. In DNA, the CDR3 is TGTGCCATCAGTGAAAACGGACAGTATGAAGCTTTCTTT. It codes for CAISENGQYEAFF.

This clonotype showed up just once. At one end, the junction sequence differs from germline, possibly due to a read error. The chain has TRBV7-9 and TRBJ2-1, with D possibly TRBD1 on 6 matching bases. The CDR3 has 14 residues. The germline V gene encodes CDR1 SEHNR and CDR2 FQNEAQ (reference sequence). CDR3 residues: CASSYRQGIGEQLF. For the CDR3, the DNA is TGTGCCAGCAGCTACCGGCAGGGGATAGGTGAGCAGCTCTTC.

About this clonotype: This may be a read error: a much more frequent sequence differs by one nucleotide. The chain uses TRBV19 and TRBJ1-2; no reliable D call. Germline values: CDR1 LNHDA, CDR2 SQIVND (reference sequence). Trimming removed 5 bases at V and 4 bases at J, with 23 bases between. The CDR3 runs to 17 residues. The CDR3: CASSRLVPWTASYGYTF. The CDR3 DNA follows: TGTGCCAGTAGTCGACTTGTACCTTGGACGGCAAGCTATGGCTACACCTTC.

A note on this clonotype: The conserved final phenylalanine or tryptophan is absent from the CDR3, which likely points to a read error. The genes are TRBV12-3 or TRBV12-4 and TRBJ1-1; 7 bases agree with TRBD1. This CDR3 contains 14 residues. The trim removed 5 bases at V and 7 bases at J, leaving 10 bases unmatched. CDR3: CASSNRGADNEAFS. Written as DNA, the CDR3 is TGTGCCAGCAGTAACAGGGGCGCCGACAATGAAGCTTTCTCT.

This clonotype was recorded a few times. The CDR3 DNA reads TGTGCCAGTAGTATCCCCGGACGGACGGAGGGAGGCTACACCTTC. Translation gives CASSIPGRTEGGYTF. The J gene is TRBJ1-2, the V gene TRBV19; no firm D call. Germline V gene data show CDR1 as LNHDA and CDR2 as SQIVND (reference sequence). V was clipped by 3 bases and J by 8 bases, with 19 bases between them. The CDR3 covers 15 residues.

This clonotype was seen at least ten times. This chain joins TRBV12-3 or TRBV12-4 and TRBJ2-1, with D unresolved. The ends were cut back, 4 bases at V and 2 bases at J, with 6 bases in the middle. The CDR3 has 13 amino acids. CDR3: CASSSAAYNEQFF. The CDR3 DNA reads as TGTGCCAGCAGTTCCGCCGCCTACAATGAGCAGTTCTTC.

In this sample, this clonotype turned up a few times. This rearrangement joins TRBV29-1 to TRBJ1-2; D unclear. CDR3 size: 9 residues. Trimming left V 3 bases short and J 6 bases short, with 2 bases between. The V gene's germline CDR1 is SQVTM and CDR2 ANQGSEA. The CDR3 region has the DNA TGCAGCGTTGACGATGGCTACACCTTC. Its protein product is CSVDDGYTF. The full variable domain, with the rest looked up from reference TRBV29-1 and TRBJ1-2, is SAVISQKPSRDICQRGTSLTIQCQVDSQVTMMFWYRQQPGQSLTLIATANQGSEATYESGFVIDKFPISRPNLTFSTLTVSNMSPEDSSIYLCSVDDGYTFGSGTRLTVV.

As concerns this clonotype: A single base separates this from a much larger clone, so it may be a read error. V gene TRBV28 combines with J gene TRBJ2-7, with 7 bases fitting TRBD1. Looked up from germline, CDR1 is MDHEN and CDR2 is SYDVKM. With V trimmed by 6 bases and J by 9 bases, 8 bases remained unmatched. This CDR3 spans 12 amino acids. CDR3 nucleotide sequence: TGTGCCAGCAGGGTAGGGGGCCACGGGCAGTACTTC. Translated, it gives CASRVGGHGQYF.

As to this clonotype: This may arise from a read error, as a much more abundant clone is one base away. The rearrangement links TRBV20-1 to TRBJ2-7, with 9 bases that match TRBD1. Germline CDR1 and CDR2: DFQATT and SNEGSKA (reference sequence). The CDR3 has 13 amino acids. Here the CDR3 reads CSARTGVFNERYF. The CDR3 region has the DNA TGCAGTGCCCGGACAGGGGTCTTCAACGAGCGGTACTTC.

By sample fraction, this clonotype is medium-sized. CDR3 bases: TGCGCCAGCAGCCAAGATCTGATAGTGGCCATTCAGTACTTC. Amino acid sequence: CASSQDLIVAIQYF. The chain uses TRBV4-3 and TRBJ2-4; D is unclear. Germline loops: CDR1 LGHNA, CDR2 YSLEER. The CDR3 loop spans 14 amino acids. V lost 0 bases and J 9 bases, leaving 12 bases between the germline ends.

This clonotype counts as medium-sized. This chain connects TRBV20-1 to TRBJ2-3; no clear D. The germline V and J ends were trimmed by 0 bases and 2 bases, with 6 bases remaining between them. The CDR3 contains 13 residues. The germline CDR1 and CDR2 sequences are DFQATT and SNEGSKA (reference sequence). Here the CDR3 reads CSARERPTDTQYF. CDR3 DNA sequence: TGCAGTGCTAGAGAGCGGCCCACAGATACGCAGTATTTT.

This clonotype was found many times. The gene calls are TRBV7-8 and TRBJ1-2; D is uncertain. The V gene's germline CDR1 is SGHVS and CDR2 FQNEAQ. The CDR3 runs 15 residues. V was cut by 2 bases and J by 3 bases, with 13 bases left in between. For the CDR3, the DNA is TGTGCCAGCAGCTTATGGGAGGGAGTAGACTATGGCTACACCTTC. Protein product: CASSLWEGVDYGYTF.

By share, this clonotype counts as medium-sized. The genes are TRBV28 and TRBJ1-2; no clear D gene. V was shortened by 5 bases and J by 0 bases, with 7 bases between the two germline ends. Germline V CDR1 and CDR2: MDHEN, SYDVKM. The CDR3 has 13 residues. The CDR3 spells CASSGITNYGYTF. The CDR3 bases are TGTGCCAGCAGTGGGATAACTAACTATGGCTACACCTTC.

In its sample, this clonotype was seen a few times. This clone may be a read error of a much larger clone one base away. The chain has TRBV6-1 and TRBJ2-3; perhaps TRBD1 as D (5 bases). This CDR3 has 14 amino acids. CDR1 is MNHNS, CDR2 SASEGT, per germline. The CDR3 is CASSRRTTTGTQYF. CDR3 bases: TGTGCCAGCAGCCGCCGTACAACCACAGGTACGCAGTATTTT.

This clonotype was detected many times. In DNA, the CDR3 is TGCAGTGCTGTCGGGAGGGGACTAGCGGGAGCTCGTGAGCAGTTCTTC. Translating gives CSAVGRGLAGAREQFF. The chain couples TRBV20-1 to TRBJ2-1; 14 bases agree with TRBD2. The germline V gene has CDR1 DFQATT and CDR2 SNEGSKA (reference sequence). With 5 bases clipped from V and 9 bases from J, the junction kept 12 bases outside the gene matches. The CDR3 loop spans 16 amino acids.

The V gene is TRBV9, the J gene TRBJ1-2; a possible D gene is TRBD1 (6 bases). V was trimmed by 3 bases and J by 1 base, leaving 13 bases between them. Germline lookup yields CDR1 SGDLS and CDR2 YYNGEE. The CDR3 covers 15 residues. This chain's CDR3 is CASSGRDTYNYGYTF. The CDR3 coding sequence is TGTGCCAGCAGCGGCCGGGACACCTATAACTATGGCTACACCTTC. Full variable domain (rest looked up from reference TRBV9 and TRBJ1-2): DSGVTQTPKHLITATGQRVTLRCSPRSGDLSVYWYQQSLDQGLQFLIQYYNGEERAKGNILERFSAQQFPDLHSELNLSSLELGDSALYFCASSGRDTYNYGYTFGSGTRLTVV.

By share, this clonotype counts as medium-sized. V gene TRBV28 combines with J gene TRBJ1-2; 7 positions match TRBD1. The germline CDR1 and CDR2 sequences are MDHEN and SYDVKM. The V segment lost 8 bases and the J segment 8 bases; nucleotides outside the gene matches: 11. This CDR3 has 13 amino acids. The CDR3 loop is CASLFGQAFGYTF. The CDR3 DNA reads as TGTGCCAGCCTATTTGGACAGGCCTTCGGCTACACCTTC.